This paragraph reports one TCR beta chain. Its antigen is not known. The data derive from a study of T cell responses to AZD1222 COVID-19 vaccine. Using immunoSEQ multiplex PCR, the repertoire was profiled, and TCRdb retains in-frame clones only, with some absent. The sample carries roughly 150,000 clones, about 83% recorded once. Points from the study as a whole: Donors in the cohort were predominantly white British and more often female, and clonal diversity was possibly underestimated. Reportedly, close to half of spike-specific TCRs are directed against unmutated variant regions.

Trimming cost V 5 bases and J 6 bases, with 10 bases left between them. Germline CDR1 and CDR2: LNHDA and SQIVND (reference sequence). The CDR3 sequence is 12 residues long. The chain employs TRBV19 and TRBJ1-2; D call uncertain. The sequenced sample was peripheral blood, obtained 28 days after the second AZD1222 dose. The sequence was collected from an adult who received the AZD1222 COVID-19 vaccine. CDR3 bases: TGTGCCAGTAGTGAAGGGTGGGATGGCTACACCTTC. Translation gives CASSEGWDGYTF.